This is a list of T cell receptor beta chains from one sample in a study of Ad26.COV2.S vaccination and SARS-CoV-2 variants. Sequenced by immunoSEQ multiplex PCR; TCRdb stores in-frame clones only, minus some. Of 350,000 to 500,000 clones detected, about 91% appear once; the ten largest clones hold about 2.7%. The sequencing used peripheral blood, collected in a trial of Ad26.COV2.S vaccine versus placebo. These receptors came from a person aged 18-65 years who received the Ad26.COV2.S COVID-19 vaccine or a placebo. Both conserved end residues are part of each CDR3. The D gene is left open where the match is weak. Part of the rows lack a size; the others show once, few, many or a class for expanded clones.

clone_size	v_call	j_call	d_call	cdr3_nt	cdr3_aa
-	TRBV9	TRBJ2-1	TRBD2	TGTGCCAGCAGCGAAAACCCGGGACTAGCGAGGAATGAGCAGTTCTTC	CASSENPGLARNEQFF
-	TRBV15	TRBJ1-4	TRBD1	TGTGCCACCACCCGGGACAGGGGGGAAAAACTGTTTTTT	CATTRDRGEKLFF
-	TRBV12-3/TRBV12-4	TRBJ2-3	-	TGTGCCAGCAGTTTAGCGCAAGGACTCAGCTCGTATTTT	CASSLAQGLSSYF
-	TRBV30	TRBJ1-1	-	TGTGCCTGTTGGGCAACCTCTAACACTGAAGCTTTCTTT	CACWATSNTEAFF
-	TRBV5-4	TRBJ2-5	-	TGTGCCAGCAGCTTGCATCTGGGAAAAGAGACCCAGTACTTC	CASSLHLGKETQYF
once	TRBV6-5	TRBJ1-4	-	TGTGCCAGCAGAAGGACAGCATTCAATGAAAAACTGTTTTTT	CASRRTAFNEKLFF
-	TRBV19	TRBJ1-2	-	TGTGCCAGTAGTGTTCAACCGCCCTATGGCTACACCTTC	CASSVQPPYGYTF
-	TRBV7-6	TRBJ2-1	-	TGTGCCAGCAGCTTAGGTTTCTCCGCGGAGCAGTTCTTC	CASSLGFSAEQFF
once	TRBV14	TRBJ2-5	-	TGTGCCAGCAGCTGGGCGGCGGATCGGACCCAGTACTTC	CASSWAADRTQYF
once	TRBV7-8	TRBJ2-1	-	TGTGCCAGCAGCTTAGCGATTATTGGAGGGGTATCTTTGGGGCTCAATGAGCAGTTCTTC	CASSLAIIGGVSLGLNEQFF
-	TRBV10-3	TRBJ2-3	-	TGTGCCACCTCCCTTACGGGGGCCACCCTGGGCACAGATACGCAGTATTTT	CATSLTGATLGTDTQYF
-	TRBV18	TRBJ1-1	TRBD1	TGTGCCAGCTCACTTCTGGACAGGAGGAACACTGAAGCTTTCTTT	CASSLLDRRNTEAFF
-	TRBV27	TRBJ2-7	TRBD1	TGTGCCAGCAGTTTCTACAGGGGAAACGAGCAGTACTTC	CASSFYRGNEQYF
-	TRBV9	TRBJ1-4	-	TGTGCCAGCAGCGCCAGACCCATACTCCGGGACGGCCAAAGTAATGAAAAACTGTTTTTT	CASSARPILRDGQSNEKLFF
-	TRBV18	TRBJ1-4	-	TGTGCCAGCTCACCATGGGGGAGTGCGGATGAAAAACTGTTTTTT	CASSPWGSADEKLFF